This T cell receptor beta chain was captured by sequencing in a study of PD-1 blockade in classical Hodgkin lymphoma. This table comes from immunoSEQ multiplex PCR, and its TCRdb copy is limited to in-frame clones, with some not included. The data show some 38,000 clones, 76% seen once. Details on this clone: The antigen remains unidentified.

Between the trimmed V and J ends, which lost 8 bases and 0 bases, there was a span of 5 bases. CDR1 and CDR2 (germline): LGHNA, YSLEER. This CDR3 contains 11 residues. Study-level findings and limits: TCR diversity in CD4+, not CD8+, cells rose significantly by C4D1.

Every patient had relapsed following autologous stem cell transplantation, and cohorts differed in brentuximab vedotin exposure. This receptor was obtained from a human donor with classical Hodgkin lymphoma. V is TRBV4-3 and J is TRBJ2-7; D possibly corresponds to TRBD2 (5 bases). Sequencing was performed on peripheral blood mononuclear cells (PBMCs), taken before the second cycle of nivolumab. The CDR3 loop reads CASGSSYEQYF. The CDR3 bases are TGCGCCAGCGGGAGCTCCTACGAGCAGTACTTC.